This TCR beta chain stems from a study of PD-1 blockade in classical Hodgkin lymphoma (dated by TCRdb to about 2020). Background on the whole study: The study used CyTOF and TCR beta sequencing to define a peripheral blood immune signature of response to PD-1 blockade in classical Hodgkin lymphoma.

The research as a whole found: The study was restricted to a single clinical trial cohort, and the causes of repertoire differences, possibly disease activity or prior therapy, were left undefined. Baseline TCR diversity was reported to be lower in newly diagnosed patients than in healthy donors and to be lower still in relapsed/refractory patients.

The time point label for this specimen denotes: newly diagnosed, previously untreated cHL patient sample. PBMCs from patients with newly diagnosed, previously untreated classical Hodgkin lymphoma were sequenced as a comparison group for the relapsed/refractory trial patients. Peripheral blood was collected in 8 mL Vacutainer Cell Preparation Tubes, from which PBMCs were isolated by centrifugation and then cryopreserved. The Qiagen DNeasy kit was used to extract genomic DNA from unsorted PBMCs and from the negatively selected CD4+ and CD8+ fractions. Using primers that anneal to V and J segments, immunoSEQ multiplex PCR amplified the TCR beta CDR3 regions. A synthetic immune receptor repertoire was used to minimize amplification bias, and remaining bias was computationally removed after sequencing. The study's own analysis went as follows. Custom Python scripts were used to quantify repertoire diversity as the Shannon entropy index. Unsorted, CD4+ and CD8+ repertoires were analyzed separately, except for combined analyses in which CD4+ and CD8+ sequences were merged in silico. TCRdb mirrors the immuneACCESS table, restricted to in-frame sequences. Some clones are absent from its copies; in checked studies, under half trace to an unresolved V gene, and the reason for the others is unknown. Clone size and the V and J calls come from that table; the DNA yielded D and trimming. For this sample there are some 26,000 clones; 94% appear just once. Around 3.6% of the sample belongs to the ten largest clones.

Comment on this clone: This receptor's antigen is unknown. It has no much larger one-base neighbor in the sample; base qualities were not kept.

V was cut back by 0 bases and J by 5 bases, leaving a gap of 14 bases between them. CDR1 LGHNT and CDR2 FRNRAP are derived from the germline V gene. The CDR3 numbers 16 residues from cysteine through phenylalanine. The sequence is cut down to CDR3 DNA, 48 bases in frame from base 1. Sequenced input: peripheral blood mononuclear cells (PBMCs). The clonotype was recovered from a human donor with classical Hodgkin lymphoma. This sequence uses TRBV12-5 and TRBJ2-1; the D gene is perhaps TRBD1, from 5 matching bases. CDR3 sequence: CASGLVLWGANNEQFF. In nucleotides, the sequence is TGTGCTAGTGGTTTGGTACTATGGGGCGCCAACAATGAGCAGTTCTTC.